These 22 T cell receptor beta chains share one sample of origin, sequenced in a study of blood T cell repertoires in COVID-19. Assay: immunoSEQ multiplex PCR; the TCRdb copy retains only in-frame clones and omits some. The repertoire holds about 160,000 clones, with approximately 87% as singletons. The sequencing input was peripheral blood. These receptors were obtained from a man aged 80 or over with acute or convalescent COVID-19.

CDR3 coding DNA: TGTGCCAGTACCCTCCGCGGAGAGGTGATTCAGCCCCAGCATTTT. Its protein product is CASTLRGEVIQPQHF. The chain links TRBV19 to TRBJ1-5, with D hard to call. V was pared by 7 bases and J by 6 bases, with 19 bases between. The CDR3 totals 15 residues. Germline V gives CDR1 LNHDA, CDR2 SQIVND (reference sequence).

The chain employs TRBV5-1 and TRBJ2-7, with D perhaps matching TRBD2 (5 bases). V was shortened by 5 bases and J by 4 bases, with 10 bases between the two germline ends. The length of the CDR3 is 12 residues. Germline lookup yields CDR1 SGHRS and CDR2 YFSETQ. CDR3 nucleotide sequence: TGCGCCAGCAGTTCGGGGATGTACGAGCAGTACTTC. Protein: CASSSGMYEQYF.

V is TRBV19 and J is TRBJ1-5, with 8 positions matching TRBD1. CDR1 LNHDA and CDR2 SQIVND come from the germline V gene (reference sequence). V trimming: 5 bases; J trimming: 2 bases; junction bases outside the gene matches: 8. CDR3 length equals 16 residues. CDR3 sequence: CASSYGMTGGNQPQHF. The CDR3, as DNA: TGTGCCAGTAGTTATGGAATGACAGGGGGCAATCAGCCCCAGCATTTT.

This clone was recorded once. This chain uses TRBV27 with TRBJ2-5; 10 bases agree with TRBD2. V lost 5 bases, J lost 2 bases, and 5 bases stayed unmatched. The CDR3 runs to 15 residues. The germline V gene encodes CDR1 MNHEY and CDR2 SMNVEV (reference sequence). CDR3: CASSTIAGGQETQYF. The DNA of the CDR3 is TGTGCCAGCAGTACTATAGCGGGGGGACAAGAGACCCAGTACTTC.

The genes are TRBV28 and TRBJ1-4; D gene uncertain. The CDR3 consists of 14 residues. V shed 3 bases and J shed 8 bases, with 13 bases lying between them. Germline values: CDR1 MDHEN, CDR2 SYDVKM. CDR3 in amino acids: CASSLSPVYEKLFF. In nucleotides, the CDR3 is TGTGCCAGCAGTTTGTCGCCGGTTTACGAAAAACTGTTTTTT.

The rearrangement links TRBV7-6 to TRBJ1-6, with TRBD1 matching over 9 bases. The length of the CDR3 is 16 residues. Germline trimming cut 4 bases from V and 8 bases from J; bases unmatched to any gene: 9. CDR1 SGHVS and CDR2 FNYEAQ come from the germline V gene. CDR3 protein: CASSSYPGQGHSPLHF. For the CDR3, the DNA is TGTGCCAGCAGCTCTTATCCGGGACAGGGACATTCACCCCTCCACTTT.

The rearrangement joins TRBV13 to TRBJ2-3; TRBD2 aligns across 12 bases. Germline V lookup: CDR1 PRHDT, CDR2 FYEKMQ (reference sequence). CDR3 size: 14 residues. V lost 5 bases, J lost 4 bases, and 1 base stayed unmatched. CDR3 region: CASSTSGGPDTQYF. As DNA, the CDR3 is TGTGCCAGCAGCACTAGCGGGGGGCCAGATACGCAGTATTTT.

The chain couples TRBV15 to TRBJ1-5; no definite D call. From germline, CDR1 is LNHNV and CDR2 YYDKDF (reference sequence). The CDR3 has 15 amino acids. Trimming removed 1 base at V and 3 bases at J, with 10 bases between. As DNA, the CDR3 is TGTGCCACCAGCAGAGGGAGAGGCTTCAATCAGCCCCAGCATTTT. Translated: CATSRGRGFNQPQHF.

V gene TRBV7-2 combines with J gene TRBJ2-7; 10 nucleotides agree with TRBD1. CDR3 size: 15 residues. V lost 7 bases and J lost 4; bases outside the gene matches: 10. Germline CDR1 and CDR2: SGHTA and FQGNSA. CDR3 amino acids: CASNRPGQGLYEQYF. In nucleotides, the CDR3 is TGTGCCAGCAACAGGCCGGGACAGGGGCTTTACGAGCAGTACTTC.

J is TRBJ2-1 and V is TRBV19; 9 bases are shared with TRBD2. V shed 4 bases and J 0 bases; nucleotides not matched to a gene: 4. CDR3 size: 16 residues. In germline, CDR1 is LNHDA, CDR2 SQIVND (reference sequence). CDR3 sequence (DNA): TGTGCCAGTAGTAGCGGGAGGGAGAGCTCCTACAATGAGCAGTTCTTC. Protein product: CASSSGRESSYNEQFF.

This clone was seen once. The V gene is TRBV19, the J gene TRBJ1-5, with unresolved D. V lost 2 bases, J lost 0 bases, and 8 bases lay in between. This CDR3 region has 15 residues. The germline V gene encodes CDR1 LNHDA and CDR2 SQIVND (reference sequence). The chain's CDR3 is CASSISGNSNQPQHF. CDR3 bases: TGTGCCAGTAGTATATCGGGAAATAGCAATCAGCCCCAGCATTTT.

The chain's CDR3 is CAWITGGGETQYF. CDR3 nucleotide sequence: TGTGCCTGGATCACGGGTGGGGGGGAGACCCAGTACTTC. This chain connects TRBV30 to TRBJ2-5; D is perhaps TRBD2 (6 bases). Germline CDR1 and CDR2: GTSNPN and SVGIG (reference sequence). V shed 4 bases and J shed 5 bases, with 14 bases lying between them. The CDR3 is made up of 13 amino acids. The variable domain in full, with the rest retrieved from reference TRBV30 and TRBJ2-5, is SQTIHQWPATLVQPVGSPLSLECTVEGTSNPNLYWYRQAAGRGLQLLFYSVGIGQISSEVPQNLSASRPQDRQFILSSKKLLLSDSGFYLCAWITGGGETQYFGPGTRLLVL.

For this clone: Within the sample, other DNA sequences also encode this same CDR3. The gene calls are TRBV5-1 and TRBJ2-3, with 10 bases fitting TRBD1. Per germline, CDR1 SGHRS and CDR2 YFSETQ. This CDR3 comprises 15 residues. Trimming removed 0 bases from V and 4 bases from J; junction bases left unmatched: 2. CDR3 bases: TGCGCCAGCAGCTTGGGTGGGACAGGGGCAGATACGCAGTATTTT. Its protein is CASSLGGTGADTQYF.

The chain uses TRBV11-2 and TRBJ2-7, with 7 bases matching TRBD2. This CDR3 region has 14 residues. Germline loops: CDR1 SGHAT, CDR2 FQNNGV. Germline trimming cut 1 base from V and 2 bases from J; bases unmatched to any gene: 2. The CDR3 region has the DNA TGTGCCAGCAGCTTAGCGGGAGGACCCTACGAGCAGTACTTC. This sequence encodes CASSLAGGPYEQYF.

This clone was seen more than once but under ten times. This chain's CDR3 is CASSLGWGQGLRNEQFF. The CDR3 region has the DNA TGTGCCAGCAGCTTGGGATGGGGACAGGGTTTGAGAAATGAGCAGTTCTTC. The chain employs TRBV7-9 and TRBJ2-1; 9 bases line up with TRBD1. This CDR3 comprises 17 residues. Germline assignment: CDR1 SEHNR and CDR2 FQNEAQ (reference sequence). The ends lost 3 bases at V and 7 bases at J; junction bases unmatched: 13.

The chain joins TRBV5-1 to TRBJ1-2; 9 bases are shared with TRBD1. The V and J ends lost 3 bases and 8 bases, in that order; junction bases with no gene match: 5. CDR1 is SGHRS, CDR2 YFSETQ, per germline. The CDR3 length is 13 residues. In DNA, the CDR3 is TGCGCCAGCAGCTACGGGACAGGGAACGGCTACACCTTC. Translating gives CASSYGTGNGYTF.

V gene TRBV3-1 (or the pseudogene TRBV3-2) combines with J gene TRBJ1-1, with D perhaps TRBD1 (5 bases). Trimming removed 4 bases from V and 5 bases from J, with 14 bases in between. CDR3 length: 14 amino acids. CDR1 LGHDT and CDR2 YNNKEL come from the germline V gene (reference sequence). CDR3 DNA sequence: TGTGCCAGCAGCCCGGGGGGGAAAAGAACTGAAGCTTTCTTT. It specifies CASSPGGKRTEAFF.

This sequence joins TRBV7-2 and TRBJ1-2; D call uncertain. The CDR3 totals 13 residues. CDR1 and CDR2 from the germline V gene are SGHTA and FQGNSA. Trimming took off 7 bases at V and 14 bases at J, with 23 bases between the two ends. The CDR3, as DNA: TGTGCCAGCAACCTCGCCGCCGGGCGACTATTTACCTTC. It encodes CASNLAAGRLFTF.

The chain carries TRBV3-1 (or the pseudogene TRBV3-2) and TRBJ1-5, with 7 bases identical to TRBD1. Germline V gives CDR1 LGHDT, CDR2 YNNKEL (reference sequence). After removal of 4 bases from V and 4 bases from J, the junction contained 7 bases not matched to a gene. The CDR3 loop spans 15 amino acids. CDR3 coding DNA: TGTGCCAGCAGCCTCGGGACAGTGAGGAATCAGCCCCAGCATTTT. Translation gives CASSLGTVRNQPQHF.

The chain employs TRBV15 and TRBJ1-2; D may be TRBD1 (5 bases). CDR3 length equals 14 residues. Germline CDR1 and CDR2: LNHNV and YYDKDF (reference sequence). V lost 0 bases and J 7 bases, leaving 12 bases between the germline ends. This CDR3 reads CATSRDSGGAGYTF. The CDR3 nucleotides read TGTGCCACCAGCAGAGATTCGGGGGGTGCTGGCTACACCTTC.

The chain is built from TRBV5-4 and TRBJ2-7, with D hard to call. The length of the CDR3 is 13 residues. Germline V CDR1 and CDR2: SGHNT, YYREEE (reference sequence). V was shortened by 4 bases and J by 6 bases, with 14 bases between the two germline ends. This chain's CDR3 is CASSHTNKFEQYF. The CDR3 nucleotides are TGTGCCAGCAGCCACACCAATAAGTTCGAGCAGTACTTC.

This rearrangement joins TRBV9 to TRBJ1-1; D might be TRBD1 (5 bases). V lost 4 bases to trimming and J lost 2 bases, with 9 bases between them. CDR1 is SGDLS, CDR2 YYNGEE, per germline. This CDR3 has 13 amino acids. The CDR3 DNA reads TGTGCCAGCAGCCCAGGGATCAACACTGAAGCTTTCTTT. It translates to CASSPGINTEAFF.